The clone carrying this TCR beta chain was recorded many times. Its antigen is not known. The sample originates from a study of molecular identifiers for immune sequencing clone quantification. Study results and caveats: Spiked Jurkat TCR RNA equivalent to one cell was reportedly detectable in about a million naive cells.

This CDR3 is built from 13 residues. Between the trimmed V and J ends, which lost 5 bases and 3 bases, there was a span of 13 bases. Germline-derived CDR1 and CDR2 are DFQATT and SNEGSKA (reference sequence). Previously reported methods and listed TCR primers produced the bulk TCR libraries. A single record per CDR3 protein comes from TCRdb applying MiXCR to the PCR reads. The sample shows about 640,000 distinct CDR3 sequences, just under 20% of them seen only once. Naive CD8 libraries were made from about 20,000 to 1,000,000 sorted cells, and they used 10%, 30% or 50% RNA. Sorting captured naive CD8 T cells as CD8+CD4-CCR7+CD45RA+.

The TCR was taken from a human donor in good health. Some libraries in this study had Jurkat cell RNA spiked in. This chain connects TRBV20-1 to TRBJ1-1; tentatively, D is TRBD1 (5 bases). Sequencing used naive CD8+ T cells from blood, with Jurkat cell RNA spiked in. Subset: FACS-sorted CD8+CD4-CCR7+CD45RA+ naive T cells. CDR3: CSARDLRDTEAFF. The DNA for the CDR3 is TGCAGTGCTCGGGACTTGAGGGACACTGAAGCTTTCTTT.